The clone carrying this T cell receptor beta chain has a handful of counts. The antigen is unknown. The data were obtained in a study of OX40 agonist ivuxolimab in advanced cancers. As for the study in general: Partial responses occurred in Three dose-escalation patients, one with hepatocellular carcinoma and two with cutaneous melanoma.

The CDR3 runs to 12 residues. The V gene's germline CDR1 is MNHEY and CDR2 SVGAGI. The V end was cut by 2 bases, the J end by 8 bases, with 7 bases between. Points from the study as a whole: The authors did not determine the antigen specificity of the expanded peripheral T cells.

Only in-frame clones appear in the TCRdb table, and some are missing; sequencing was by immunoSEQ multiplex PCR. Counted here are around 46,000 clones, about nine tenths occurring once; the ten biggest clones make up approximately 10%. The source is an adult with an advanced solid tumor such as melanoma, head and neck, liver or kidney cancer. This chain joins TRBV6-5 and TRBJ2-1; tentative D call: TRBD1 (6 bases). The material sequenced was CD4+ or CD8+ T cells sorted from blood, taken in a trial of the OX40 agonist ivuxolimab. CDR3 sequence reads: CASSYNRDEQFF. DNA of the CDR3: TGTGCCAGCAGTTACAACAGGGATGAGCAGTTCTTC.